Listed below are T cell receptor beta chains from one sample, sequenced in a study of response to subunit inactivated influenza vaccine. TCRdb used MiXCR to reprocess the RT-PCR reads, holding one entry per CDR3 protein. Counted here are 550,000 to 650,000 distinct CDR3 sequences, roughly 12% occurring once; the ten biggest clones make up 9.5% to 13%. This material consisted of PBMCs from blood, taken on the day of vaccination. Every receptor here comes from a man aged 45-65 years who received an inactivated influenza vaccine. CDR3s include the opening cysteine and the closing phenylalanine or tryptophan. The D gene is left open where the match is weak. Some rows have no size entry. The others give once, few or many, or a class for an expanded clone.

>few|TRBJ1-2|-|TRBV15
TGTGCCACCAGCCAGTTCGGCAACTATGGCTACACCTTC
CATSQFGNYGYTF
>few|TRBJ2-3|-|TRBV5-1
TGCGCCAGCAGCCTCCACGTGCGGGACACAGATACGCAGTATTTT
CASSLHVRDTDTQYF
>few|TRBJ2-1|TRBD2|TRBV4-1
TGCGCCAGCAGCCAAGGACTAGCGCCTAGTAACAATGAGCAGTTCTTC
CASSQGLAPSNNEQFF
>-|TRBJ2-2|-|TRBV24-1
TGTGCCACAGCTTGCTCCTTCGGGGAATTATCCACCGGGGAGCTGTTTTTT
CATACSFGELSTGELFF
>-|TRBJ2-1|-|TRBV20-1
TGCAGTGCTAGAGATCTAAGTAAGGGTACTACCTACAATGAGCAGTTCTTC
CSARDLSKGTTYNEQFF
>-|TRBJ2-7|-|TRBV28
TGTGCCAGCAGTTTCGAGGGGTTCGGGGTAGGAAACGACCAGTACTTC
CASSFEGFGVGNDQYF
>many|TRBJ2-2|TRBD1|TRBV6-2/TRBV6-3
TGTGCCAGCAGTTACTCGGTGACAGGGCGATACACCGGGGAGCTGTTTTTT
CASSYSVTGRYTGELFF
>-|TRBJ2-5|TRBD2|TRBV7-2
TGTGCCAGCAGCTTAGCAGCGGGGGGGCTGGCCCAGTACTTC
CASSLAAGGLAQYF
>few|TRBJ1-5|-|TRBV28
TGTGCCAGCAGTTTATTAGGGGCTCAGCCCCAGCATTTT
CASSLLGAQPQHF
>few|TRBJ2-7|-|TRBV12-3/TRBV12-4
TGTGCCAGCAGTACCGTACTAGCTGGCGAGCAGTACTTC
CASSTVLAGEQYF
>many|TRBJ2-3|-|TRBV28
TGTGCCAGCAGTTTAGGAGGGTTTTGGCCCAGCACCGGAGATACGCAGTATTTT
CASSLGGFWPSTGDTQYF
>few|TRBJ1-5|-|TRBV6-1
TGTGCCAGCAGTCGGGACCCCCGCGCGGGCAATCAGCCCCAGCATTTT
CASSRDPRAGNQPQHF
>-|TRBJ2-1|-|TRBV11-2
TGTGCCAGCAGCTTACCCCGGGGGAGCTCCTACAATGAGCAGTTCTTC
CASSLPRGSSYNEQFF
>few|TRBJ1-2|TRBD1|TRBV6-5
TGTGCCAGCAGTTACCGGACAGGGAACGGCTACACCTTC
CASSYRTGNGYTF
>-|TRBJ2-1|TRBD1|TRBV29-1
TGCAGCGCCATAGGGACAGGGCTCCACAATGAGCAGTTCTTC
CSAIGTGLHNEQFF
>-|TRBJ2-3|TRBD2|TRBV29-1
TGCAGCGTCGCAACTAGCGGGAGCAGCACAGATACGCAGTATTTT
CSVATSGSSTDTQYF
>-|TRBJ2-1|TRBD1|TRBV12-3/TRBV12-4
TGTGCCAGCAGTCCTACAGGGGCCAATGAGCAGTTCTTC
CASSPTGANEQFF
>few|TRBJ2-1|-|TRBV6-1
TGTGCCAGCAGGAAACAGGGAAACAATGAGCAGTTCTTC
CASRKQGNNEQFF
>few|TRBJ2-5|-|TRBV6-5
TGTGCCAGCAGTTTGGTGGATTGGGAGACCCAGTACTTC
CASSLVDWETQYF
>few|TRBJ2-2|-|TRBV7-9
TGTGCCAGCACCCGGGACACCCCGAGGACCGGGGAGCTGTTTTTT
CASTRDTPRTGELFF
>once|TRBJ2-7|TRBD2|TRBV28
TGTGCCACCGCCAGCGGGAGTTACGAGCAGTACTTC
CATASGSYEQYF
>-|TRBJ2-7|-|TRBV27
TGTGCCAGCAGTTTAACTGGGAAGATAGCTGGCGAGCAGTACTTC
CASSLTGKIAGEQYF
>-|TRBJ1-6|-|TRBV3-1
TGTGCCAGCAGCCAAGGCGGAGGCAATTCACCCCTCCACTTT
CASSQGGGNSPLHF
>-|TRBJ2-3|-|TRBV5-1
TGCGCCAGCAGCTTGGAGACACCCCAAGATACGCAGTATTTT
CASSLETPQDTQYF
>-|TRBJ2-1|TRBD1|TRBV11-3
TGTGCCAGCAGCTTAGATCGGGACAGGCCGGGAAGTGAGCAGTTCTTC
CASSLDRDRPGSEQFF
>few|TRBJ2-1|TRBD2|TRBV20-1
TGCAGTGCTAGCACTAGCGGGATCAATGAGCAGTTCTTC
CSASTSGINEQFF
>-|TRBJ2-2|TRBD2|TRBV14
TGTGCCAGTAACCGCGGGGGTGAGAACACCGGGGAGCTGTTTTTT
CASNRGGENTGELFF
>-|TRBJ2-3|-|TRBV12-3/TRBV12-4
TGTGCCAGCAGCACGGGACCCGCCCTGGATACGCAGTATTTT
CASSTGPALDTQYF